This T cell receptor beta chain was sequenced for a study of cytomegalovirus exposure and HLA in healthy donors (dated by TCRdb to the late 2010s). Looking at the study overall: According to an earlier analysis of a few hundred of the donors, 200 million or so T cells yielded 120 million or so unique TCR beta sequences and 276 Gb of sequence data. A later analysis re-examined previously published TCR beta repertoires from 600 to 700 donors and added high-resolution HLA genotyping to investigate patterns of TCR occurrence. About 310 gigabases of sequencing data and tens of millions of unique TCR sequences were included in an early release covering roughly 600 HLA-typed donors. The number of typed donors differed by locus: 629-630 for A, B, C, DRB1 and DQB1; some 540 for DQA1; around 610 for DPA1; and around 450 for DPB1. A later genetic analysis took genome-wide SNP genotypes for about 65% of the 666 donors and used that subset as a discovery cohort. The aim of the study was to test whether cataloging public T cell receptors could identify signatures of past pathogen exposure. A handful of DR-DQ haplotypes were handled as single units for association and clustering because linkage in the cohort was strong. Of the roughly 400 genotyped donors, around 81% fell in the genetic ancestry cluster associated with self-reported Caucasian donors. Rather than drawing on any new phenotypic data, the later analysis identified candidate immune exposures from TCR beta sequences and the way those sequences occurred across donors. Class I and class II HLA loci were covered by the typing at four-digit resolution. To predict cytomegalovirus infection status, the study combined high-throughput TCR immunosequencing, statistical association of individual TCRs with disease status, and machine learning. Every discovery cohort repertoire had been produced on one sequencing platform. An earlier analysis of some 500 of the donors used high-throughput TCR beta sequencing to judge whether each TCR beta V gene segment behaved as functional or pseudogenic. In addition to the first cohort of 500 to 850 subjects, a separate validation cohort of some 120 different subjects was used. Across approximately 400 genotyped donors of the cohort, an average of roughly 250,000 unique TCR beta nucleotide sequences per donor were sequenced, and roughly 20% of those sequences were non-productive. Donor age, sex, ethnicity and CMV serostatus were compiled together with the repertoire data. The study used immunosequencing to profile the T cell repertoires of approximately 690 subjects and linked those repertoires to cytomegalovirus serostatus. Findings and caveats that apply to the study as a whole: In a later analysis, HLA-associated TCR beta chains were found to be more clonally expanded and to have lower generation probabilities than equally common non-associated chains. An earlier analysis of around 600 of the donors showed that most TCR beta V segments appeared in productive rearrangements either about 87% or about 30% of the time, which broadly matched IMGT annotations. A further reported finding was that TCR beta sequences accurately predicted the HLA-A and HLA-B alleles for most subjects in the first cohort. Only TCR beta chains were sequenced in this cohort, and the absence of alpha or paired-chain data limited detectable features. Cytomegalovirus status was reported to be diagnosed by the classifier with high specificity and sensitivity in both the original and validation cohorts. Linkage disequilibrium might explain the correlated functional status among segregating V segments, but an unknown experimental factor could not be ruled out. Across donors, most TCR sequences were observed very rarely, whereas some public TCRs were present in many individuals. The study listed around 160 TCR beta chains as associated with cytomegalovirus. In a later analysis, most CMV-associated TCR beta chains were found to appear HLA-restricted, with HLA associations seemingly driven largely by CMV exposure. Specific HLA alleles were associated with over 15,000 TCR beta sequences at a false discovery rate of 0.05 in a later analysis. Several of the top co-occurrence clusters appeared to be linked to parvovirus B19, influenza, CMV and Epstein-Barr virus, according to a later analysis. In a later analysis, the rate of TCR association differed among HLA loci, with DRB1 alleles having the most associated TCRs and HLA-C alleles having the fewest. CMV serostatus was the only immune exposure information available for the cohort. Because HLA typing was unavailable for some donors at each locus, only the typed subset was used in association tests. A few of the identified cytomegalovirus-associated TCR beta chains were confirmed in vitro to be specific for cytomegalovirus antigens. The sequencing pipeline was judged likely to have produced a cluster of highly shared sequence variants as a technical artifact. According to a later genetic analysis, donors in an Asian-associated ancestry cluster had fewer N-insertions in productive TCRs than the approximately 670-donor mean. Some IMGT-functional V segments, including TRBV6-2 and TRBV6-3, could not be distinguished by the 87-base-pair reads and were therefore excluded. V-gene and J-gene trimming of TCR beta chains was associated with a missense DCLRE1C variant in a later genetic analysis, and the association was replicated in an independent cohort. It was suggested by the authors that the approach could potentially be generalized to other disease states and immunological phenotypes. Sequencing depth was assumed to be roughly uniform across donors in the presence/absence analyses, though that assumption may not hold. The earlier analysis of almost 600 of the donors excluded roughly 17 rarely observed V segments, including chromosome 9 orphons, because counts were too low. When HLA alleles, especially DR and DQ, strongly co-occurred, TCR associations were difficult to assign to individual alleles.

CDR1 GTSNPN and CDR2 SVGIG are derived from the germline V gene (reference sequence). Compared with germline, V lacks 4 bases and J lacks 10 bases; bases without a gene match: 10. There are 15 amino acids in the CDR3, from cysteine to phenylalanine inclusive. The read is trimmed to its CDR3 DNA, 45 bases read in frame from base 1. The cohort was made up of hundreds of healthy bone marrow donors. At the time of sampling, all cohort members were nominally healthy, though unrecorded immune exposures were likely present. The donor tested CMV seropositive, placing the donor among the 289 seropositive members of the cohort. A peripheral blood sample was provided by each donor, and peripheral blood mononuclear cells were used for TCR beta sequencing. Genomic DNA extraction from the blood cell samples was performed with the Qiagen DNeasy Blood Extraction Kit. Library preparation used the immunoSEQ multiplex PCR assay. For the multiplex PCR, a mixture combining 60 forward primers for TCR Vbeta segments and 13 reverse primers for TCR Jbeta segments was used. A multiplex PCR assay on genomic DNA amplified the CDR3 region of rearranged TCR beta genes. The Illumina HiSeq System was used to sequence the amplified TCR beta libraries as 87-base-pair reads. Processing in the source paper ran as follows. A later analysis tallied some 79 million unique TCR beta chains across the approximately 670 repertoires, and some 12 million of those chains were shared by two or more donors. A nearest-neighbor algorithm error-corrected the raw reads and collapsed the reads into unique sequences, merging closely related sequences to remove PCR and sequencing errors. CDR3 sequences were aligned to IMGT reference sequences to assign V, D and J gene segments. For a sequence to be retained, at least a six-nucleotide match to both a V gene segment and a J gene segment was required. Rearrangements were called productive when the CDR3 lacked stop codons and stayed in frame with V and J; all others were non-productive. Following IMGT convention, CDR3 was defined as the stretch from the second conserved V-encoded cysteine to the conserved J-encoded phenylalanine. The earlier analysis of fewer than 750 of the donors excluded sequences that lacked an unambiguous match to a single V gene segment. An earlier analysis of 587 of the donors classified V segments as functional when productive rearrangements were above 56.7% and as segregating when the standard deviation between donors was above 5%. A statistical classification framework was developed to diagnose cytomegalovirus status using the catalog of TCR beta chain sequences. V and J gene assignment, in a later analysis, came from comparing TCR nucleotide sequences with IMGT/GENE-DB human TR gene sequences. A later analysis assigned CDR3 sequences and most-parsimonious VDJ recombination scenarios with the TCRdist pipeline. In a later analysis, every TCR beta chain was defined by the combination of its CDR3 amino acid sequence and its V-gene family, and reads without a unique V-gene family were dropped. As a way to deal with suspected cross-contamination and a sequencing artifact, a later analysis dropped roughly 620 nucleotide sequences that were highly shared and had low generation probability. In a later analysis, a clonal expansion index for each public chain was calculated from normalized within-repertoire ranks of inferred template counts. In a later analysis, generation probabilities were computed using a VDJ recombination model fitted to out-of-frame rearrangements, and the results were checked against IGoR. A later analysis scored TCR-TCR, TCR-HLA and TCR-CMV co-occurrence with hypergeometric tests, applying a repertoire-size bias correction to TCR pairs. False discovery rates were estimated in a later analysis by permuting HLA or CMV assignments 20 times. In a later analysis, co-occurring TCRs were grouped using DBSCAN, and TCRdist sequence similarity was added for clustering within HLA-allele-positive subsets. Repertoires with fewer than 30,000 or more than 120,000 public chains, plus five repertoires with anomalous nucleotide sharing, were excluded from co-occurrence clustering. Entries here come from immuneACCESS through TCRdb and include only in-frame sequences with V and J called. Some clones fail to appear in such tables; in the studies checked, an unresolved V gene covers under half of the shortfall, and the cause of the remainder is unknown. V, J and clone size reflect that table, while D and trimming were determined from the DNA. The table for this sample lists about 120,000 clones; 78% of them were counted only once. The top ten hold 3.3% of the sample.

The sample holds one count of this clone. Its antigen specificity is not known. One base away there is no much larger clone; base qualities are not given. Sample: PBMCs. This clonotype was sampled from a woman under 40 in good health and CMV-seropositive. The sequence joins TRBV30 to TRBJ1-6; TRBD1 aligns with 10 central bases. Read as DNA, the sequence is TGTGCCTGGACGCGCAGACAGGGGGCGGAATCACCCCTCCACTTT. Its amino acids are CAWTRRQGAESPLHF.